These T cell receptor beta chains were read from a single sample in a study of shared T cell receptors in the human thymus. TCRdb's table, derived via immunoSEQ multiplex PCR, lists solely in-frame clones and lacks some. The sample records hundreds of thousands of clones, about four fifths being singletons. These data were also filed under a second study, of human thymus T cells.

Input material: thymocytes. The receptors were gathered from a boy younger than two with a congenital heart defect. CDR3s include the opening cysteine and the closing phenylalanine or tryptophan. A D gene is named only where the DNA matches it firmly. Size is stated for part of the rows, as once, few or many counts, or as a class when the clone is expanded.

j_gene | abundance | v_gene | len | d_gene | CDR3nt | CDR3aa
TRBJ2-7 | NA | TRBV27 | 16 | NA | TGTGCCAGCAGTTTAAACGTGAGGGGGAGCTCCTACGAGCAGTACTTC | CASSLNVRGSSYEQYF
TRBJ2-1 | NA | TRBV4-3 | 19 | NA | TGCGCCAGCAGCCAACCAGCCCGCGGACAGTTTAGCTCCTACAATGAGCAGTTCTTC | CASSQPARGQFSSYNEQFF
TRBJ2-1 | NA | TRBV11-2 | 19 | TRBD2 | TGTGCCAGCAGCTTAGATAGAGGACTAGCGGGAGGGCCTTACAATGAGCAGTTCTTC | CASSLDRGLAGGPYNEQFF
TRBJ2-7 | NA | TRBV4-1 | 16 | TRBD2 | TGCGCCAGCAGCCGGGGGGGTACAGGAGATACTTTCGAGCAGTACTTC | CASSRGGTGDTFEQYF
TRBJ1-5 | NA | TRBV30 | 17 | TRBD1 | TGTGCCTGGAGTGTATCTGGGCAGGGGGCGCGCAATCAGCCCCAGCATTTT | CAWSVSGQGARNQPQHF
TRBJ2-2 | NA | TRBV6-1 | 16 | TRBD1 | TGTGCCAGCAGTGACCCGGCAGGGGGTACGACCGGGGAGCTGTTTTTT | CASSDPAGGTTGELFF
TRBJ2-7 | NA | TRBV14 | 14 | NA | TGTGCCAGCAGCCCCCCGGGACATACCTACGAGCAGTACTTC | CASSPPGHTYEQYF
TRBJ1-5 | once | TRBV30 | 16 | NA | TGTGCCTGGAGCCCCTTCGCAGGGCCGGTAGATCAGCCCCAGCATTTT | CAWSPFAGPVDQPQHF
TRBJ1-3 | NA | TRBV19 | 14 | TRBD1 | TGTGCCAGTAGTGGGCGACAGGGTGGAAACACCATATATTTT | CASSGRQGGNTIYF
TRBJ2-7 | NA | TRBV11-2 | 15 | TRBD2 | TGTGCCAGCAGCTTGAGTTCTAGCGGGAGTTACGAGCAGTACTTC | CASSLSSSGSYEQYF
TRBJ2-7 | NA | TRBV6-5 | 16 | NA | TGTGCCAGCAGTTACAAGGGCGGGACCCCCTCCTACGAGCAGTACTTC | CASSYKGGTPSYEQYF
TRBJ1-1 | once | TRBV7-9 | 13 | NA | TGTGCCAGCAGCCCTGCAGGGAAGGCTGAAGCTTTCTTT | CASSPAGKAEAFF
TRBJ2-5 | NA | TRBV5-8 | 17 | NA | TGTGCCAGCAGCTTGGTGTGTTTTCAGGTGAACCAAGAGACCCAGTACTTC | CASSLVCFQVNQETQYF
TRBJ1-6 | NA | TRBV28 | 16 | NA | TGTGCCAGCAGTTTATCCCCTACAGGGTTGGGGACACCCCTCCACTTT | CASSLSPTGLGTPLHF
TRBJ2-7 | NA | TRBV27 | 20 | TRBD2 | TGTGCCAGCAGCGACCTCCGGGACTACCTCTTTCGCGGGAGAATGAGAGAGCAGTACTTC | CASSDLRDYLFRGRMREQYF
TRBJ1-1 | NA | TRBV14 | 14 | NA | TGTGCCAGCAGCCGAACCACCGGGGGCACTGAAGCTTTCTTT | CASSRTTGGTEAFF
TRBJ2-7 | once | TRBV6-1 | 13 | NA | TGTGCCAGCAGTGACCACAGGGCTTACGAGCAGTACTTC | CASSDHRAYEQYF
TRBJ2-7 | NA | TRBV14 | 14 | TRBD1 | TGTGCCAGCAGCCCCCGGGACAGCGGCTACGAGCAGTACTTC | CASSPRDSGYEQYF
TRBJ1-1 | NA | TRBV21-1 | 13 | NA | TGTGCCAGCAGCTCCCACTACGGGCCGGGGGCTTTCTTT | CASSSHYGPGAFF
TRBJ1-5 | NA | TRBV6-1 | 15 | NA | TGTGCCGCCCGTCCGGACTGCTATAGCAATCAGCCCCAGCATTTT | CAARPDCYSNQPQHF
TRBJ2-5 | NA | TRBV18 | 16 | NA | TGTGCCAGCTCACCGGGGCACCAGGGGATAATAGAGACCCAGTACTTC | CASSPGHQGIIETQYF
TRBJ2-7 | NA | TRBV4-3 | 17 | NA | TGCGCCAGCAGCCAAGATGTTTTAGGGCAGGGTTACCACGAGCAGTACTTC | CASSQDVLGQGYHEQYF
TRBJ2-3 | NA | TRBV7-8 | 16 | NA | TGTGCCAGCAGCCTGGCACGGGAGAGCCGAACAGATACGCAGTATTTT | CASSLARESRTDTQYF
TRBJ2-1 | NA | TRBV5-1 | 16 | TRBD2 | TGCGCCAGCAGTGACGGGAGGTCCCGCTCCTACAATGAGCAGTTCTTC | CASSDGRSRSYNEQFF
TRBJ2-1 | NA | TRBV4-3 | 17 | TRBD2 | TGCGCCAGCAGCCACGCACGGACTAGCGGCCCATATGGTGAGCAGTTCTTC | CASSHARTSGPYGEQFF
TRBJ2-7 | NA | TRBV7-6 | 16 | TRBD2 | TGTGCCAGCAGCTTAAATGACAGCGGGAAAACCCACGAGCAGTACTTC | CASSLNDSGKTHEQYF
TRBJ2-1 | NA | TRBV29-1 | 14 | NA | TGCAGCGTTGAGGAAACGGGGTCCTACAATGAGCAGTTCTTC | CSVEETGSYNEQFF
TRBJ1-1 | once | TRBV5-8 | 14 | NA | TGTGCCAGCAGCTTGATCAGATTGAACACTGAAGCTTTCTTT | CASSLIRLNTEAFF
TRBJ2-1 | NA | TRBV4-2 | 15 | TRBD2 | TGTGCCAGCAGCCAACCGGGACTAGCTTTCAATGAGCAGTTCTTC | CASSQPGLAFNEQFF
TRBJ2-2 | NA | TRBV28 | 14 | TRBD2 | TGTGCCAGCAGTCGAAGACTAGCCGCCGGGGAGCTGTTTTTT | CASSRRLAAGELFF
TRBJ2-5 | NA | TRBV4-2 | 15 | NA | TGTGCCAGCAGCCAAGATAGCCCCGTCCAAGAGACCCAGTACTTC | CASSQDSPVQETQYF
TRBJ2-2 | NA | TRBV4-1 | 18 | TRBD1 | TGCGCCAGCAGCCAAGATTGGCCGGACAGGCAAAACACCGGGGAGCTGTTTTTT | CASSQDWPDRQNTGELFF
TRBJ1-1 | NA | TRBV21-1 | 20 | NA | TGTGCCAGCAGCAAAGGACGGCGGGGGGAAGAGAGAAGGTCGAACACTGAAGCTTTCTTT | CASSKGRRGEERRSNTEAFF
TRBJ1-2 | NA | TRBV6-1 | 14 | TRBD1 | TGTGCCAGCAGATTACTTACAGGGGACTATGGCTACACCTTC | CASRLLTGDYGYTF
TRBJ1-5 | NA | TRBV27 | 15 | TRBD1 | TGTGCCAGCAGTGCCCCGGAGGGGGCCGGACAGCCCCAGCATTTT | CASSAPEGAGQPQHF
TRBJ2-7 | NA | TRBV25-1 | 12 | NA | TGTGCCTCCCGCGGGATTTTCTACGAGCAGTACTTC | CASRGIFYEQYF
TRBJ2-3 | NA | TRBV7-2 | 14 | NA | TGTGCCAGCAGCCTTGGACTTCCTCCGGATACGCAGTATTTT | CASSLGLPPDTQYF
TRBJ2-7 | NA | TRBV14 | 13 | NA | TGTGCCAGCAGCCAAGTCCTAGCCTACGAGCAGTACTTC | CASSQVLAYEQYF
TRBJ2-7 | once | TRBV7-9 | 15 | NA | TGTGCCAGCAGTTCCGGCGCCAGCCGGGGTGTCGAGCAGTACTTC | CASSSGASRGVEQYF
TRBJ1-1 | once | TRBV5-4 | 16 | TRBD1 | TGTGCCAGCAGCTTGGACAGGGGTTTATTGAACACTGAAGCTTTCTTT | CASSLDRGLLNTEAFF
TRBJ2-3 | NA | TRBV11-2 | 14 | NA | TGTGCCAGCAGCCTAAGCGGAGATCCAGATACGCAGTATTTT | CASSLSGDPDTQYF
TRBJ2-7 | NA | TRBV28 | 16 | TRBD2 | TGTGCCAGCAGTGCCCAGACTAGCGCCAGCTCCTACGAGCAGTACTTC | CASSAQTSASSYEQYF
TRBJ2-1 | NA | TRBV28 | 19 | TRBD2 | TGTGCCAGCAGTTTGAGCGGGACTAGCGGTTGGGTAGGCTACAATGAGCAGTTCTTC | CASSLSGTSGWVGYNEQFF
TRBJ2-1 | NA | TRBV6-4 | 17 | TRBD2 | TGTGCCAGCAGCCCTACTAGCGGGAGGGCCTACGGCAATGAGCAGTTCTTC | CASSPTSGRAYGNEQFF
TRBJ2-1 | NA | TRBV19 | 16 | TRBD2 | TGTGCCAGTATGGGGGTACTAGCGGGGGGGTCCCTCTGGCAGTTCTTC | CASMGVLAGGSLWQFF
TRBJ2-1 | NA | TRBV12-2 | 17 | NA | TGTGCAAGTCGCTTAGTTTGGGAGCCTACCCCTTCGAGTGAGCAGTTCTTC | CASRLVWEPTPSSEQFF
TRBJ2-1 | NA | TRBV5-4 | 17 | TRBD2 | TGTGCCAGCAGCTTGGGACTAGCTCCCCCTTCGGGCTGTGAGCAGTTCTTC | CASSLGLAPPSGCEQFF
TRBJ2-2 | NA | TRBV28 | 13 | NA | TGTGCCAGCGCGCGGGGTAACACCGGGGAGCTGTTTTTT | CASARGNTGELFF
TRBJ1-1 | once | TRBV5-1 | 15 | TRBD1 | TGCGCCAGCAGAAACGGACAGGGTCATGTCACTGAAGCTTTCTTT | CASRNGQGHVTEAFF
TRBJ2-7 | NA | TRBV20-1 | 11 | NA | TGCAGTGCTAGGCGGGCTTACGAGCAGTACTTC | CSARRAYEQYF
TRBJ2-3 | NA | TRBV6-1 | 17 | TRBD2 | TGTGCCAGCAGTGAAAGGGTAGCGGGAGAGGGCACAGATACGCAGTATTTT | CASSERVAGEGTDTQYF
TRBJ1-6 | NA | TRBV5-8 | 13 | NA | TGTGCCAGCGGCGGTCCATATAATTCACCCCTCCACTTT | CASGGPYNSPLHF